The clone carrying this T cell receptor beta chain has a count of ten or more. What it binds is unknown. MiXCR reprocessed the PCR reads for TCRdb. Here the sample spans approximately 39,000 clones, roughly 20% being singletons. The data belong to a study of metastatic and nonmetastatic thyroid tumors. Study overall: For malignant and benign thyroid patients, tumor or nodule tissue and blood were the sources whose repertoires were compared.

Not a single patient had been given any form of treatment at any point before undergoing thyroid surgery. Between the trimmed V and J ends, which lost 0 bases and 8 bases, there was a span of 13 bases. Germline V gene data show CDR1 as SGHTA and CDR2 as FQGNSA. The CDR3 is made up of 14 amino acids. Study-wide points: It was reported that TCR beta diversity was significantly higher in malignant thyroid tumors than benign nodules, in blood and tumor.

The sequence derives from a female donor with papillary thyroid cancer or a benign thyroid nodule (not recorded which). Some clones in this sample may be carry-over from other donors' samples. The chain couples TRBV7-2 to TRBJ1-2; D perhaps matches TRBD1 (5 bases). Sequencing input: blood. CDR3 sequence reads: CASSLAGGETGYTF. The CDR3, as DNA: TGTGCCAGCAGCTTAGCAGGAGGGGAAACCGGCTACACCTTC. Complete variable domain (other parts from reference TRBV7-2 and TRBJ1-2): GAGVSQSPSNKVTEKGKDVELRCDPISGHTALYWYRQSLGQGLEFLIYFQGNSAPDKSGLPSDRFSAERTGGSVSTLTIQRTQQEDSAVYLCASSLAGGETGYTFGSGTRLTVV.